This passage covers 5 T cell receptor beta chains from one sample sequenced in a study of cytomegalovirus exposure and HLA in healthy donors. Use of 60 Vbeta and 13 Jbeta primers characterized the PCR. Repertoires were generated with immunoSEQ multiplex PCR, while TCRdb's copy carries only in-frame clones and drops some. The data hold some 150,000 clones, with around 86% observed a single time. The material sequenced was PBMCs. The receptors derive from a woman aged 50 to 65 in good health and CMV-seropositive.

This sequence joins TRBV27 and TRBJ2-1, with 14 bases fitting TRBD2. The V gene end was trimmed by 3 bases and the J gene end by 9 bases; junction bases not matched to a gene: 4. The CDR3 extends over 15 amino acids. In germline, CDR1 is MNHEY, CDR2 SMNVEV (reference sequence). The CDR3 DNA follows: TGTGCCAGCAGTTTGACTAGCGGGAGGGTCGGTGAGCAGTTCTTC. Its translation is CASSLTSGRVGEQFF.

The chain has TRBV14 and TRBJ2-2; a possible D gene is TRBD2 (6 bases). V was pared by 4 bases and J by 5 bases, with 20 bases between. CDR1 and CDR2 (germline): SGHDN, FVKESK. CDR3 length: 17 residues. The CDR3 spells CASSPLREATQTGELFF. The CDR3 nucleotides are TGTGCCAGCAGCCCCTTGAGGGAGGCCACACAGACCGGGGAGCTGTTTTTT.

The chain carries TRBV6-5 and TRBJ2-1; 10 bases are a match to TRBD2. This CDR3 comprises 15 residues. Germline lookup yields CDR1 MNHEY and CDR2 SVGAGI. Trimming at V came to 6 bases and at J to 4 bases, leaving 6 bases not matched to a gene. CDR3 sequence: CASSQLAGPYNEQFF. CDR3 in DNA: TGTGCCAGCAGCCAACTAGCGGGACCATACAATGAGCAGTTCTTC.

This chain links TRBV27 with TRBJ2-6; a possible D gene is TRBD1 (5 bases). CDR3 length: 15 amino acids. The V end lost 8 bases, the J end lost 0 bases, and 11 bases lay between the germline ends. Germline V CDR1 and CDR2: MNHEY, SMNVEV (reference sequence). The CDR3 sequence: CASGSQGSGANVLTF. Here the CDR3 DNA reads TGTGCCAGCGGGTCCCAGGGCTCTGGGGCCAACGTCCTGACTTTC.

Only a few counts were recorded for this clone. J is TRBJ2-4 and V is TRBV30, with a weak D call TRBD2 (6 bases). The germline V and J ends were trimmed by 3 bases and 9 bases, with 15 bases remaining between them. Germline CDR1 and CDR2: GTSNPN and SVGIG (reference sequence). This CDR3 comprises 13 residues. The CDR3 region has the DNA TGTGCCTGGAGGTCAGAAAGGCGGGGCATTCAGTACTTC. Its translation: CAWRSERRGIQYF.